The 4 T cell receptor beta chains listed next were all sequenced from one sample in a study of T cell repertoires in cytomegalovirus infection. TCRdb ran MiXCR on the reads and lists one entry per CDR3 protein. The sample contains around 570,000 distinct CDR3 sequences, under 45% of which appear only once. The antigens for these receptors are not known. The sample was cultured PBMCs, taken from culture after CMV antigen stimulation. Source of these receptors: a human donor in good health (CMV status not recorded). Some clones in this sample may be carry-over from other donors' samples.

This clonotype was detected once. V and J are TRBV18 and TRBJ2-7, with 10 bases fitting TRBD1. This CDR3 has 15 amino acids. In germline, CDR1 is KGHSH, CDR2 LQKENI. V was pared by 2 bases and J by 5 bases, with 6 bases of the junction left unmatched. CDR3 in amino acids: CASSPGTGAENEQYF. CDR3 coding DNA: TGTGCCAGCTCACCAGGGACAGGGGCGGAAAACGAGCAGTACTTC.

This clonotype was picked up many times. The genes are TRBV6-1 and TRBJ1-2; weak D call: TRBD1 (6 bases). The CDR3 consists of 16 residues. Trimming removed 6 bases from V and 2 bases from J, with 19 bases in between. In germline, CDR1 is MNHNS, CDR2 SASEGT. The CDR3 region is CASSATGTQDNYGYTF. The CDR3 DNA reads as TGTGCCAGCAGCGCAACCGGGACACAAGACAACTATGGCTACACCTTC.

The chain joins TRBV19 to TRBJ2-1; D gene uncertain. Trimming took 7 bases from V and 6 from J, leaving 16 bases between them. Germline V CDR1 and CDR2: LNHDA, SQIVND (reference sequence). CDR3 size: 14 residues. The CDR3 DNA follows: TGTGCCAGTAAGAGGCGAGGTTGGGGCAATGAGCAGTTCTTC. Encoded protein: CASKRRGWGNEQFF.

This clonotype was observed a handful of times. The chain combines TRBV19 with TRBJ2-5; unclear D gene. Germline values: CDR1 LNHDA, CDR2 SQIVND (reference sequence). With 2 bases removed from V and 2 bases from J, the gap between germline ends came to 15 bases. The CDR3 extends over 16 amino acids. In DNA, the CDR3 is TGTGCCAGTAGTATATCCTTGGGCGCCGGGCAAGAGACCCAGTACTTC. As protein: CASSISLGAGQETQYF.